Below are 4 T cell receptor beta chains sequenced from a single sample in a study of T-cell memory formation after mild COVID-19. MiXCR was run by TCRdb on the 5' RACE reads, yielding one entry per CDR3 protein. Of a few thousand distinct CDR3 sequences listed, under 55% are singletons. Sequencing was performed on PBMCs or a T cell subset sorted from them (not recorded which). All receptors come from an adult who had mild COVID-19 (a few samples of this study predate the infection). Cell type and time point are not known.

In its sample, this clonotype ranks as medium-sized. The chain combines TRBV13 with TRBJ2-1; TRBD1 aligns across 8 bases. V shed 5 bases, J shed 4 bases, and the junction held 7 bases outside the gene matches. Germline V gene data show CDR1 as PRHDT and CDR2 as FYEKMQ (reference sequence). This CDR3 is built from 15 residues. As DNA, the CDR3 is TGTGCCAGCAGCCTAACAGGGGGTTCGTACAATGAGCAGTTCTTC. Translated, it gives CASSLTGGSYNEQFF. Combining the CDR3 with reference TRBV13 and TRBJ2-1 gives the whole variable domain AAGVIQSPRHLIKEKRETATLKCYPIPRHDTVYWYQQGPGQDPQFLISFYEKMQSDKGSIPDRFSAQQFSDYHSELNMSSLELGDSALYFCASSLTGGSYNEQFFGPGTRLTVL.

CDR3 sequence reads: CASSQDPRAGPLSYEQYF. CDR3 bases: TGCGCCAGCAGCCAAGATCCCCGGGCGGGGCCCCTCTCCTACGAGCAGTACTTC. This chain links TRBV4-1 with TRBJ2-7; tentatively, D is TRBD2 (6 bases). V lost 0 bases and J 0 bases, leaving 18 bases between the germline ends. The CDR3 sequence is 18 residues long. Looked up from germline, CDR1 is MGHRA and CDR2 is YSYEKL.

Judged by abundance, this clonotype is medium-sized. The V call is TRBV2, the J call TRBJ2-2; the match to TRBD1 covers 9 bases. This CDR3 contains 15 residues. Germline-derived CDR1 and CDR2 are SNHLY and FYNNEI. The ends lost 7 bases at V and 4 bases at J; junction bases unmatched: 7. This CDR3 reads CASTLDRGGTGELFF. Written as DNA, the CDR3 is TGTGCCAGCACCTTGGACAGGGGTGGCACCGGGGAGCTGTTTTTT.

By its share, this clonotype is medium-sized (0.01 to 0.1%). This chain links TRBV5-1 with TRBJ1-1; TRBD1 is a possible D gene (6 bases). Germline V CDR1 and CDR2: SGHRS, YFSETQ. V gave up 0 bases and J gave up 3 bases, with 9 bases separating them. This CDR3 spans 14 amino acids. The CDR3 sequence: CASSLDRVDTEAFF. CDR3 nucleotide sequence: TGCGCCAGCAGCTTGGACAGGGTGGACACTGAAGCTTTCTTT. Full variable domain (outside the CDR3, taken from reference TRBV5-1 and TRBJ1-1): KAGVTQTPRYLIKTRGQQVTLSCSPISGHRSVSWYQQTPGQGLQFLFEYFSETQRNKGNFPGRFSGRQFSNSRSEMNVSTLELGDSALYLCASSLDRVDTEAFFGQGTRLTVV.